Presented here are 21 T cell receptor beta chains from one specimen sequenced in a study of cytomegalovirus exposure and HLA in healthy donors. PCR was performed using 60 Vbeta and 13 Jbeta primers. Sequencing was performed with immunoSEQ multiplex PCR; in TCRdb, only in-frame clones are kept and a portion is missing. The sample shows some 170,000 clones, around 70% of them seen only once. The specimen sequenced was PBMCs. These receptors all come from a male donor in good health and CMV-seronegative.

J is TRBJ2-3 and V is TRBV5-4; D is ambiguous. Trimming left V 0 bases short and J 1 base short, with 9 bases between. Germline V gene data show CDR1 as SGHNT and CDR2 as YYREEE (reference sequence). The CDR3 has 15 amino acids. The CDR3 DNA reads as TGTGCCAGCAGCTTGGTAAGCTACGGCACAGATACGCAGTATTTT. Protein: CASSLVSYGTDTQYF.

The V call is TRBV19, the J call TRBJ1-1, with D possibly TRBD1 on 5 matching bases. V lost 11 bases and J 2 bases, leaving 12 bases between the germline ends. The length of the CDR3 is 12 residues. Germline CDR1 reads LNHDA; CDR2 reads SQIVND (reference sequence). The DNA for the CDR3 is TGTGCCTGCGGGACGGGTAACACTGAAGCTTTCTTT. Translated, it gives CACGTGNTEAFF.

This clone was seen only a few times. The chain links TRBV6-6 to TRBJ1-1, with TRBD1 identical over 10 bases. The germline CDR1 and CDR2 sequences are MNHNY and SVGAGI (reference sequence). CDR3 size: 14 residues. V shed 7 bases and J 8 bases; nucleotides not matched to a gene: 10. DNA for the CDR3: TGTGCCAGCACGACAGGGGGCGGGAAAGCGGAAGCTTTCTTT. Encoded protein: CASTTGGGKAEAFF.

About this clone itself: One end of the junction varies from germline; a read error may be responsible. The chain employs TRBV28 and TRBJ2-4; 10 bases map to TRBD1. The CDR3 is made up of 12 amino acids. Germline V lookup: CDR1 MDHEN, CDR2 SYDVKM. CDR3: CASTYPGQGPHF. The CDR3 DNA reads TGTGCCAGCACTTACCCGGGACAGGGGCCTCACTTC.

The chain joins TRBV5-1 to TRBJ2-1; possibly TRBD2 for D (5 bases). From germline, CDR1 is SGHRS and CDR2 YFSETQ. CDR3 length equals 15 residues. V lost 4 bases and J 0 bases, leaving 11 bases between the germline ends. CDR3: CASSRTGSSYNEQFF. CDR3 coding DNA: TGCGCCAGCAGCCGGACTGGGAGCTCCTACAATGAGCAGTTCTTC.

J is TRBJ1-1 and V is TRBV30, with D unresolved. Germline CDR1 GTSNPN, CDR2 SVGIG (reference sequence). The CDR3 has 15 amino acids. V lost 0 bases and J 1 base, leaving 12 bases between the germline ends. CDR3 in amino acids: CAWSVWAAKNTEAFF. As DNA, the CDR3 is TGTGCCTGGAGTGTGTGGGCAGCCAAGAACACTGAAGCTTTCTTT.

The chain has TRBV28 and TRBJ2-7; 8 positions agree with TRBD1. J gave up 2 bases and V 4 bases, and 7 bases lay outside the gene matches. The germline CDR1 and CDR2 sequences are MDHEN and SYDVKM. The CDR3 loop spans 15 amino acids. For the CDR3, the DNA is TGTGCCAGCAGTTCCCCAGGGGGCGCCGCCTACGAGCAGTACTTC. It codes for CASSSPGGAAYEQYF. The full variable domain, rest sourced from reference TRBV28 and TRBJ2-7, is DVKVTQSSRYLVKRTGEKVFLECVQDMDHENMFWYRQDPGLGLRLIYFSYDVKMKEKGDIPEGYSVSREKKERFSLILESASTNQTSMYLCASSSPGGAAYEQYFGPGTRLTVT.

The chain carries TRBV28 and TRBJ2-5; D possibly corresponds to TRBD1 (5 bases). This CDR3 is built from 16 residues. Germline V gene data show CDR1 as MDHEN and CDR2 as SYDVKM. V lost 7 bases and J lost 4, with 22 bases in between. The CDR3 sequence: CASTQPPWNRRETQYF. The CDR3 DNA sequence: TGTGCCAGCACCCAGCCCCCCTGGAACAGGCGAGAGACCCAGTACTTC.

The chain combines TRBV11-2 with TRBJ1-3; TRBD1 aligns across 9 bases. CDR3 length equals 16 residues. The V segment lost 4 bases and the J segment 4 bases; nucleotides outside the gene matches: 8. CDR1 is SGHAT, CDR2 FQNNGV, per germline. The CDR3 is CASSSIQGARGNTIYF. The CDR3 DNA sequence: TGTGCCAGCAGCTCCATACAGGGGGCGCGCGGAAACACCATATATTTT.

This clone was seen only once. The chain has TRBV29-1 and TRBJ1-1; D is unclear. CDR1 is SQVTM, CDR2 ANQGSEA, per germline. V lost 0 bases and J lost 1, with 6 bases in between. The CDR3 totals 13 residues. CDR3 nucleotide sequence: TGCAGCGTTGAAGACGGGTGGAACACTGAAGCTTTCTTT. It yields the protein CSVEDGWNTEAFF.

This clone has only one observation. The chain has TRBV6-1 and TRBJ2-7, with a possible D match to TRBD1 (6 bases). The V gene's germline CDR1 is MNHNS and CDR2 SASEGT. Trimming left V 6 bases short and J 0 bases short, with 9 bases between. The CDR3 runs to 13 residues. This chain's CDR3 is CASRGGHSYEQYF. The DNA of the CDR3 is TGTGCCAGCAGAGGGGGTCACTCCTACGAGCAGTACTTC.

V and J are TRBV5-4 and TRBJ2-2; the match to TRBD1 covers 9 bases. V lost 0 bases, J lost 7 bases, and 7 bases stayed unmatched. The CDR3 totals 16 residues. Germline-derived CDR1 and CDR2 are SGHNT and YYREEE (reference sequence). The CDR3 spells CASSLAGTGNVGELFF. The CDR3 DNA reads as TGTGCCAGCAGCTTGGCCGGGACAGGGAACGTCGGGGAGCTGTTTTTT. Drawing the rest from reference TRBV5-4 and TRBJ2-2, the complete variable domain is ETGVTQSPTHLIKTRGQQVTLRCSSQSGHNTVSWYQQALGQGPQFIFQYYREEENGRGNFPPRFSGLQFPNYSSELNVNALELDDSALYLCASSLAGTGNVGELFFGEGSRLTVL.

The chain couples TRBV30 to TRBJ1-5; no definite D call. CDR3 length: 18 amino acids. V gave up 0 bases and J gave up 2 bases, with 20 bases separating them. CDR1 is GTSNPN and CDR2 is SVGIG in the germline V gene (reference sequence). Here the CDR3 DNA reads TGTGCCTGGAGTGTACGGGTCGGCAGCCCCTACGGCAATCAGCCCCAGCATTTT. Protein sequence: CAWSVRVGSPYGNQPQHF.

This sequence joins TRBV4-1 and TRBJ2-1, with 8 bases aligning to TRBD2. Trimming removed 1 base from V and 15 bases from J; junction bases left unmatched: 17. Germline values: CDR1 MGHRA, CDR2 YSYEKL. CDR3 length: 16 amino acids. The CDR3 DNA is TGCGCCAGCAGCCAAGTCGGCCTGTTTGCGGGGGGCGAGGGGTTCTTC. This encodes CASSQVGLFAGGEGFF.

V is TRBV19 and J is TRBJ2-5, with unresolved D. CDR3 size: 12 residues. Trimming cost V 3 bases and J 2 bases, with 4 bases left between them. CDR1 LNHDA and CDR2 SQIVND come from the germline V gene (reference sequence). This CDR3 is CASSMAQETQYF. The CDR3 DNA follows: TGTGCCAGTAGTATGGCTCAAGAGACCCAGTACTTC. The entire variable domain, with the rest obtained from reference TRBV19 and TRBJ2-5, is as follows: DGGITQSPKYLFRKEGQNVTLSCEQNLNHDAMYWYRQDPGQGLRLIYYSQIVNDFQKGDIAEGYSVSREKKESFPLTVTSAQKNPTAFYLCASSMAQETQYFGPGTRLLVL.

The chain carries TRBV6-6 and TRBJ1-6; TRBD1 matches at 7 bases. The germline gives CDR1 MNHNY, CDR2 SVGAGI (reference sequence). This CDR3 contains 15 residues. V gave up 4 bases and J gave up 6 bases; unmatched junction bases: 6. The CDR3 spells CASSFDRVFNSPLHF. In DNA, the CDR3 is TGTGCCAGCAGTTTTGACAGGGTTTTTAATTCACCCCTCCACTTT.

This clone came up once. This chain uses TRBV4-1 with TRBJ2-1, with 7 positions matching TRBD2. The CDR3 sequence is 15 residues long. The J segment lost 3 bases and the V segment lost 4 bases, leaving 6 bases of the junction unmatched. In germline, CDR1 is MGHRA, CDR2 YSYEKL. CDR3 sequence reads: CASSRLLADYNEQFF. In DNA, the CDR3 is TGCGCCAGCAGCCGACTTCTAGCGGACTACAATGAGCAGTTCTTC.

CDR3 region: CASSAAGVAEQYF. The CDR3 DNA sequence: TGTGCCAGCAGCGCAGCGGGAGTTGCCGAGCAGTACTTC. The chain is built from TRBV28 and TRBJ2-5, with 8 bases matching TRBD2. With the DNA end fitting TRBJ2-7 better, the J assignment may be wrong. Germline loops: CDR1 MDHEN, CDR2 SYDVKM. The CDR3 has 13 residues.

This CDR3 is CASSPGLQNQETQYF. Written as DNA, the CDR3 is TGTGCCAGCTCACCAGGGTTACAGAATCAAGAGACCCAGTACTTC. The chain has TRBV18 and TRBJ2-5, with D unresolved. The V gene lost 2 bases and the J gene lost 2 bases, with 12 bases spanning the gap. CDR1 KGHSH and CDR2 LQKENI come from the germline V gene. This CDR3 spans 15 amino acids.

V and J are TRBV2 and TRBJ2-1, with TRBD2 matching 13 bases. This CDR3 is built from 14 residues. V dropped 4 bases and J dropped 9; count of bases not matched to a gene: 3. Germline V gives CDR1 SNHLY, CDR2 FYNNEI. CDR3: CASSGLAGGGEQFF. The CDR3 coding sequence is TGTGCCAGCAGTGGACTAGCGGGGGGAGGTGAGCAGTTCTTC.

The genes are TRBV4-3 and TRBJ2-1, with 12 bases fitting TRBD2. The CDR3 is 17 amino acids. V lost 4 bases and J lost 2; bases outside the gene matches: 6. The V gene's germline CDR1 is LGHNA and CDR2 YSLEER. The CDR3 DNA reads TGCGCCAGCAGCCTCCAACTAGCGGGAGGTACCTACAATGAGCAGTTCTTC. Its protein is CASSLQLAGGTYNEQFF.